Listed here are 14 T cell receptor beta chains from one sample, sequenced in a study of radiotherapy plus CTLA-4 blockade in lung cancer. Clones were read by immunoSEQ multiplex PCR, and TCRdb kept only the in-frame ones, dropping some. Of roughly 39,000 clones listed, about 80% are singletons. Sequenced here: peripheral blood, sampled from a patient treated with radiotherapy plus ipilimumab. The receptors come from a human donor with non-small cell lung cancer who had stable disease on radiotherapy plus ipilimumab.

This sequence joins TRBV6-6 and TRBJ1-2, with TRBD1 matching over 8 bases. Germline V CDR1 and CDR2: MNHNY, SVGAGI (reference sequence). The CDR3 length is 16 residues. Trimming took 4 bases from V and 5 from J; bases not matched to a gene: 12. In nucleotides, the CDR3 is TGTGCCAGCAGTTCCAACCGACAGGGGATAGGGTATGGCTACACCTTC. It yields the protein CASSSNRQGIGYGYTF.

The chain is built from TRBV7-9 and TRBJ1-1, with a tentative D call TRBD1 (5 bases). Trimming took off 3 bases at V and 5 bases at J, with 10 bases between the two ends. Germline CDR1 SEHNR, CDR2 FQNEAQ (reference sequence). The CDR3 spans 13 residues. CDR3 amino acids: CASSLGEGTEAFF. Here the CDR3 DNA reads TGTGCCAGCAGCTTGGGGGAGGGAACTGAAGCTTTCTTT.

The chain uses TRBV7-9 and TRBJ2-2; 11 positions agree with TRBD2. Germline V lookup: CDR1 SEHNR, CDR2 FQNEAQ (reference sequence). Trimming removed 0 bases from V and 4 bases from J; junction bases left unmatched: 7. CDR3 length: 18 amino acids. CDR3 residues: CASSLASSSGGITGELFF. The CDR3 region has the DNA TGTGCCAGCAGCTTAGCGAGTTCTAGCGGGGGGATCACCGGGGAGCTGTTTTTT.

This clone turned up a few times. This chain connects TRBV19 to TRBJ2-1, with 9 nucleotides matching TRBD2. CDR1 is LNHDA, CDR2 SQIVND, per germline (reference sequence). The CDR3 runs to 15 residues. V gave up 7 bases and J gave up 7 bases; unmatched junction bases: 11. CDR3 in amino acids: CASTLRAGGVNEQFF. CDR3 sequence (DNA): TGTGCCAGTACTCTAAGAGCGGGGGGCGTAAATGAGCAGTTCTTC.

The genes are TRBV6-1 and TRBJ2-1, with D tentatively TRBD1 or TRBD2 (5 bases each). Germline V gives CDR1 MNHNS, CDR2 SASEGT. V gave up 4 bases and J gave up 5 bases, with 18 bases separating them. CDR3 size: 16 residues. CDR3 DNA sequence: TGTGCCAGCAGTGTTTTACGGTCGGGGCAGGACAATGAGCAGTTCTTC. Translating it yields CASSVLRSGQDNEQFF.

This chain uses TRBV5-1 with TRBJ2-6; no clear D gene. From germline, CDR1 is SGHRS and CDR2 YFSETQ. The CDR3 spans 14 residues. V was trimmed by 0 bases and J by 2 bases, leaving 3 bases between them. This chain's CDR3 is CASSLDTGANVLTF. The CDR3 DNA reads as TGCGCCAGCAGCTTGGACACTGGGGCCAACGTCCTGACTTTC.

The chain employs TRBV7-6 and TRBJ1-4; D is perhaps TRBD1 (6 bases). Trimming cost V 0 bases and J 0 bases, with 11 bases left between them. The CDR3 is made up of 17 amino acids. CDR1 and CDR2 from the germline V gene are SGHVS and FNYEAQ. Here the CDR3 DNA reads TGTGCCAGCAGCTTAGCAACAGGGTCTGCAACTAATGAAAAACTGTTTTTT. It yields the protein CASSLATGSATNEKLFF. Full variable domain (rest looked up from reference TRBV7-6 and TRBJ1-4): GAGVSQSPRYKVTKRGQDVALRCDPISGHVSLYWYRQALGQGPEFLTYFNYEAQQDKSGLPNDRFSAERPEGSISTLTIQRTEQRDSAMYRCASSLATGSATNEKLFFGSGTQLSVL.

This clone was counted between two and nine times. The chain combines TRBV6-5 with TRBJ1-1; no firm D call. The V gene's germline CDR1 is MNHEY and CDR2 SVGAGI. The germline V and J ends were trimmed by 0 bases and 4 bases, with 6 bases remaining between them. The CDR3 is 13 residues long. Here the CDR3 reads CASSYSGVTEAFF. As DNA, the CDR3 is TGTGCCAGCAGTTACTCTGGGGTCACTGAAGCTTTCTTT.

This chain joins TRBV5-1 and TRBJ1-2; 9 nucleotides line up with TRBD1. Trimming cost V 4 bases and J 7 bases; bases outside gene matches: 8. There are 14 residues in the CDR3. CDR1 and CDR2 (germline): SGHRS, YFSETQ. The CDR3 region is CASSTGDRVFGYTF. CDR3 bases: TGCGCCAGCAGCACGGGGGACAGGGTGTTTGGCTACACCTTC. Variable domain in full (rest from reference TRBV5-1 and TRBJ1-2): KAGVTQTPRYLIKTRGQQVTLSCSPISGHRSVSWYQQTPGQGLQFLFEYFSETQRNKGNFPGRFSGRQFSNSRSEMNVSTLELGDSALYLCASSTGDRVFGYTFGSGTRLTVV.

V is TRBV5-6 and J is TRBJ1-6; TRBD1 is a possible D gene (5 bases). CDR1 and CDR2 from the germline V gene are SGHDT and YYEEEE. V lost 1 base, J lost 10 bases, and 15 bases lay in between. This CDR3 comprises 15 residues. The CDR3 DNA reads TGTGCCAGCAGCTTGAGGGGTTTTGGGTACTCACCCCTCCACTTT. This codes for CASSLRGFGYSPLHF.

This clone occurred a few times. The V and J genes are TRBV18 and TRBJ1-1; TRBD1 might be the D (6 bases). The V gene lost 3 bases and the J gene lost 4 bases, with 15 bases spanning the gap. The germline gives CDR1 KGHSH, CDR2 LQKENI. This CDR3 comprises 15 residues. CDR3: CASSPGQSKVTEAFF. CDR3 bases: TGTGCCAGCTCACCTGGACAGAGTAAGGTCACTGAAGCTTTCTTT.

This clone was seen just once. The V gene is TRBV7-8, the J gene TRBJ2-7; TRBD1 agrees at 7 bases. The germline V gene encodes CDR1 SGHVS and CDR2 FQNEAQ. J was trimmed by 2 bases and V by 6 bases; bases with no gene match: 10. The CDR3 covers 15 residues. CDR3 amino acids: CASRGTRDSPYEQYF. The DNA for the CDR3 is TGTGCCAGCAGGGGCACCCGGGACAGTCCCTACGAGCAGTACTTC.

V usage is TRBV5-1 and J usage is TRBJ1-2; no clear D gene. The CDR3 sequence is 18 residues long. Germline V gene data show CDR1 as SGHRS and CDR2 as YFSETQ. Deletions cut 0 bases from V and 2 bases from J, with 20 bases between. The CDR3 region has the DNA TGCGCCAGCAGCTTGGCCGGGGTCAGTCGATCCCCGAACTATGGCTACACCTTC. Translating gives CASSLAGVSRSPNYGYTF.

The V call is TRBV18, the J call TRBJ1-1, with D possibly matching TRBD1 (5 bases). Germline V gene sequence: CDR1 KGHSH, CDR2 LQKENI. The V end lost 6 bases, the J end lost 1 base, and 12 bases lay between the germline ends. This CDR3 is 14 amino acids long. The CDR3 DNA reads TGTGCCAGCTCCCCAGGGTTAGGGAACACTGAAGCTTTCTTT. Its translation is CASSPGLGNTEAFF.